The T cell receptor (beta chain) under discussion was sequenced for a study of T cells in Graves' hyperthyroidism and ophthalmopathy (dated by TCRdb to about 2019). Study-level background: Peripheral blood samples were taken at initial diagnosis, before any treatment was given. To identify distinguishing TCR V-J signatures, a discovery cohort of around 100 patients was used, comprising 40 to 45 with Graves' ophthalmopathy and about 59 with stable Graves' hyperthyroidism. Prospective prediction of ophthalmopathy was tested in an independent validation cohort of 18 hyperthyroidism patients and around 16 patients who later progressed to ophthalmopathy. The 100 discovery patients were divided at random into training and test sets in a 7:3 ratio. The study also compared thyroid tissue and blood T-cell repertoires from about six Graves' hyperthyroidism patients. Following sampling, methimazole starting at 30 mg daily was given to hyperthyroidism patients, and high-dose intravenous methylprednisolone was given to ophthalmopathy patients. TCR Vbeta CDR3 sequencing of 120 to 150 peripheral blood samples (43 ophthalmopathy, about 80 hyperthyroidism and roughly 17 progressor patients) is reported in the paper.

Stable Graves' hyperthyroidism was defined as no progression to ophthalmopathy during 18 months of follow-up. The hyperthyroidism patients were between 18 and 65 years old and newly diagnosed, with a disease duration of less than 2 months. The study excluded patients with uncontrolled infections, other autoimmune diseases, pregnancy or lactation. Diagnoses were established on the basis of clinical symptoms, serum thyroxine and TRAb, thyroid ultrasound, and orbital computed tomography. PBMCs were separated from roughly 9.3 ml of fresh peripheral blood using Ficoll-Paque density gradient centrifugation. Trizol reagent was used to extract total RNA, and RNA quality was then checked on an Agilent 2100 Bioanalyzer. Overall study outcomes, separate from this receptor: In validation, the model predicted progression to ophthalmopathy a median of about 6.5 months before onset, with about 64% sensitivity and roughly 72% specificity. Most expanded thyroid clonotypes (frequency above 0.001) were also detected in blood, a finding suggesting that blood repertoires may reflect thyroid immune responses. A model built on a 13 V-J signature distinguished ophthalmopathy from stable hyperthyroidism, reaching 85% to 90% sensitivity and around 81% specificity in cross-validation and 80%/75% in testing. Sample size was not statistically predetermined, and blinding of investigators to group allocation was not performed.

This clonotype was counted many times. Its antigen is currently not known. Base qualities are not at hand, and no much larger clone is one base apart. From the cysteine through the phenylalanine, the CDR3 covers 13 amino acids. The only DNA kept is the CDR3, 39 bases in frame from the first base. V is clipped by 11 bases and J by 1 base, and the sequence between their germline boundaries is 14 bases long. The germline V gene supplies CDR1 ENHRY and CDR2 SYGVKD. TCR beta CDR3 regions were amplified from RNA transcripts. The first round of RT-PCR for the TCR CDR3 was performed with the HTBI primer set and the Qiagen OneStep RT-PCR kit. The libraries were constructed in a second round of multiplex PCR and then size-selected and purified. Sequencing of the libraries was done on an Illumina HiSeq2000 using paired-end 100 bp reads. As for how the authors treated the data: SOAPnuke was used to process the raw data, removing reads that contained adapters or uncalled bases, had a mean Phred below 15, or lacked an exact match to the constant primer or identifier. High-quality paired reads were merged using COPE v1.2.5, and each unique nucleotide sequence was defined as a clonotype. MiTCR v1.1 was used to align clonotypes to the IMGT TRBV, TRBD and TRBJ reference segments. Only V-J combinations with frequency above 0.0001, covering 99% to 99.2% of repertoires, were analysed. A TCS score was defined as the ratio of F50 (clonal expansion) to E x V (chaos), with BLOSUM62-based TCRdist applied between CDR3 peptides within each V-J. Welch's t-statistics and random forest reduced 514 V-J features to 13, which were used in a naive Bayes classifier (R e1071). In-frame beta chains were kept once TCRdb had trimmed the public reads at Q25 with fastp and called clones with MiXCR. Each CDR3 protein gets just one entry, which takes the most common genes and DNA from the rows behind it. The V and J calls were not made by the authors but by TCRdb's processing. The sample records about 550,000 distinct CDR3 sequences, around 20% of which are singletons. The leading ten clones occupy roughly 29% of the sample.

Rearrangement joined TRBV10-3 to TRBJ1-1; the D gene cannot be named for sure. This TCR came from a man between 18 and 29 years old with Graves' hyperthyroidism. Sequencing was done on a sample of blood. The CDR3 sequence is CASSGHWNTEAFF. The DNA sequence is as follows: TGTGCCTCATCAGGTCATTGGAACACTGAAGCTTTCTTT.